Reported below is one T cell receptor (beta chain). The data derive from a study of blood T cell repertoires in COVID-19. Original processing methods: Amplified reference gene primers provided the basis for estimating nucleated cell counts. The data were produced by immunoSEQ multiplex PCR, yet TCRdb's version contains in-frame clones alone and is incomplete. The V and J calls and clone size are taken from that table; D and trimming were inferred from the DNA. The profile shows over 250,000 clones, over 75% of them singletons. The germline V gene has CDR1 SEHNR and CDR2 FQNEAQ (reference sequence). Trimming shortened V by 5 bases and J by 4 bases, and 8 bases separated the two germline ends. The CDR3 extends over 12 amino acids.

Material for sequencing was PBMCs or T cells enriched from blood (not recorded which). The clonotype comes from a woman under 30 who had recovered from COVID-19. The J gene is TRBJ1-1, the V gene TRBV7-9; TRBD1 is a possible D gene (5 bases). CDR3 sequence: CASSRGGTEAFF. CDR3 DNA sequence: TGTGCCAGCAGCCGGGGGGGCACTGAAGCTTTCTTT.